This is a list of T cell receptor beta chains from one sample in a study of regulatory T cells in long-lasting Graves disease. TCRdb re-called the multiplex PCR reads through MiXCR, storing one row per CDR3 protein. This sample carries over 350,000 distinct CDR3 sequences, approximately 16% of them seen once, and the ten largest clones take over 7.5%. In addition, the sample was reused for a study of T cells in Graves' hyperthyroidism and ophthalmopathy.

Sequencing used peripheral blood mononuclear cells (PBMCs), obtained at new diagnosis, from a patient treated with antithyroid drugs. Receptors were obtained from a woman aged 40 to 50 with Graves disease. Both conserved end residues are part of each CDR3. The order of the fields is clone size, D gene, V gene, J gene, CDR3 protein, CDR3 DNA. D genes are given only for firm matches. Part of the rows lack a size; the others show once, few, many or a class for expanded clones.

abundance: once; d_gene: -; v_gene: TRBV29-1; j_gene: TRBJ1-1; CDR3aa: CSVGRQSPGTEAFF; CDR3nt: TGCAGCGTCGGGAGACAGTCCCCAGGAACTGAAGCTTTCTTT
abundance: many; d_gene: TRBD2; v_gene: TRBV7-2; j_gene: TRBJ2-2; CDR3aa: CASSPSSGRHTGELFF; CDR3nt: TGTGCCAGCAGCCCCTCTAGCGGGAGGCACACCGGGGAGCTGTTTTTT
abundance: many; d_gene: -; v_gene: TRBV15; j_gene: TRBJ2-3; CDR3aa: CATSRLSLYDTQYF; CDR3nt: TGTGCCACCAGCAGATTAAGTCTATATGATACGCAGTATTTT
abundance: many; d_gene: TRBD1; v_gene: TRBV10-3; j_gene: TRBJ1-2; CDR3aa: CAISGQGEYGYTF; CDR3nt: TGTGCCATCAGTGGACAGGGAGAATATGGCTACACCTTC
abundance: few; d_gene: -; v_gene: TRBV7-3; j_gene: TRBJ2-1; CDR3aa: CASSSYGQYNEQFF; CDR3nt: TGTGCCAGCAGCTCATATGGACAGTACAATGAGCAGTTCTTC
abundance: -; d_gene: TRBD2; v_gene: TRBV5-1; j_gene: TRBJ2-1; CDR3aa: CASSLGRLAVPHNEQFF; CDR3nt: TGCGCCAGCAGCTTGGGCAGACTAGCGGTCCCCCACAATGAGCAGTTCTTC
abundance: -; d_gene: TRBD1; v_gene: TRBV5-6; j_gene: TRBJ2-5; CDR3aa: CASSFRTGVETQYF; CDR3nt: TGTGCCAGCAGCTTTAGGACAGGGGTAGAGACCCAGTACTTC
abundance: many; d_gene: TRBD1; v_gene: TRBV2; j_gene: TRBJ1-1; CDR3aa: CASRPGQGSTEAFF; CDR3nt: TGTGCCAGCAGGCCGGGACAGGGGTCGACTGAAGCTTTCTTT
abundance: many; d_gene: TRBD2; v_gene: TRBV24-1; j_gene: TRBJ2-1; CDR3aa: CATSPRSGTDSGSSYNEQFF; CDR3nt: TGTGCCACCAGCCCACGTTCTGGGACAGATAGCGGGAGTTCCTACAATGAGCAGTTCTTC
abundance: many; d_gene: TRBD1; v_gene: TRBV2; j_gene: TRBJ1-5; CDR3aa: CASSRPPGGGNQPQHF; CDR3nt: TGTGCCAGCAGTCGACCTCCAGGGGGTGGTAATCAGCCCCAGCATTTT
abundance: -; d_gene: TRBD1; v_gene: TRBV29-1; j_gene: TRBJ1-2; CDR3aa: CSVGQGAQGYTF; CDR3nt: TGCAGCGTTGGGCAGGGGGCGCAGGGCTACACCTTC
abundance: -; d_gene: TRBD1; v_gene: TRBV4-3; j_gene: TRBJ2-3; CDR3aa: CASSHPAQGELLGTDTQYF; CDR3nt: TGCGCCAGCAGCCACCCTGCGCAGGGGGAATTGTTAGGCACAGATACGCAGTATTTT
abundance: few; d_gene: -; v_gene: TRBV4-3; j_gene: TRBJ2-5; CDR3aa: CASSERSMVGETQYF; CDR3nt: TGCGCCAGCAGTGAAAGGTCTATGGTTGGGGAGACCCAGTACTTC
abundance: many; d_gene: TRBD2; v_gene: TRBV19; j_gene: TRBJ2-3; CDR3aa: CASSTRLAVTLDTQYF; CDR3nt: TGTGCCAGTAGTACCAGACTAGCGGTAACGTTGGATACGCAGTATTTT
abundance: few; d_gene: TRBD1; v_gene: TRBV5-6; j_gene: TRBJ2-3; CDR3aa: CASSPAVRGRSDTQYF; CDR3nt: TGTGCCAGCAGCCCCGCAGTCAGGGGGCGATCAGATACGCAGTATTTT
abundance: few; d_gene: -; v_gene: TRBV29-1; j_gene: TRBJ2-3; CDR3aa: CSVAFNGKVTDTQYF; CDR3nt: TGCAGCGTTGCTTTTAATGGGAAGGTCACAGATACGCAGTATTTT
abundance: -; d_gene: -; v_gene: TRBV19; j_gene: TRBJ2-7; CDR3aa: CASSYSGAREQYF; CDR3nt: TGTGCCAGTAGTTATAGCGGTGCCCGCGAGCAGTACTTC
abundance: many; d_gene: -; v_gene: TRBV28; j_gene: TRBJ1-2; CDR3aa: CASSPTRGGGDGYTF; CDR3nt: TGTGCCAGCAGTCCCACCCGGGGGGGGGGCGATGGCTACACCTTC
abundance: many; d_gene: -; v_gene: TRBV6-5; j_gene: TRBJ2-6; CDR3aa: CASSYSTITTGANVLTF; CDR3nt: TGTGCCAGCAGTTACTCGACAATCACTACTGGGGCCAACGTCCTGACTTTC
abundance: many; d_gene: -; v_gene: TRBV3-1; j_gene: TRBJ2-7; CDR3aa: CASSQYLEQYF; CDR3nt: TGTGCCAGCAGCCAGTACCTCGAGCAGTACTTC
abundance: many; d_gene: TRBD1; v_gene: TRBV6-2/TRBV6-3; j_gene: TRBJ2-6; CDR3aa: CASRDRSSGANVLTF; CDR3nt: TGTGCCAGCAGGGACAGGTCCTCTGGGGCCAACGTCCTGACTTTC
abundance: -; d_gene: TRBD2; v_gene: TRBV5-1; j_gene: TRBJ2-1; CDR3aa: CASSPINPGLGRNEQFF; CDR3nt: TGCGCCAGCAGCCCCATCAACCCGGGACTAGGGAGGAATGAGCAGTTCTTC
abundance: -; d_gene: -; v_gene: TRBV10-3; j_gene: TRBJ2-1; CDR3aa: CAISDSRRDNYNEQFF; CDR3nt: TGTGCCATCAGTGATTCTCGACGGGACAACTACAATGAGCAGTTCTTC
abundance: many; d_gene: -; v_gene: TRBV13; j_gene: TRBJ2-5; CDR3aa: CASSLGVGVQETQYF; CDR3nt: TGTGCCAGCAGCTTAGGAGTGGGTGTACAAGAGACCCAGTACTTC
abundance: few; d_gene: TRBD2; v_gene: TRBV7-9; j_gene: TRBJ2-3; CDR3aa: CASSQQPGLAGPKSDTQYF; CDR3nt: TGTGCCAGCAGCCAACAACCGGGACTAGCGGGACCAAAATCAGATACGCAGTATTTT
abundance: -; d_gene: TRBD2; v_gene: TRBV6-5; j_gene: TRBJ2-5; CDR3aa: CASSYRTSRITQTQYF; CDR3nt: TGTGCCAGCAGTTACCGGACTAGCAGGATCACGCAGACCCAGTACTTC
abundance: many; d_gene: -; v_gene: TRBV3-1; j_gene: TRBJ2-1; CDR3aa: CASSHVAEQFF; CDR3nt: TGTGCCAGCAGCCACGTAGCCGAGCAGTTCTTC
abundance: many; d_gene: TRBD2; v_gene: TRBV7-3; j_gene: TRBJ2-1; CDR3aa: CASSLTPSSGTNYNEQFF; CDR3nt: TGTGCCAGCAGCTTAACCCCCTCCTCCGGGACTAACTACAATGAGCAGTTCTTC
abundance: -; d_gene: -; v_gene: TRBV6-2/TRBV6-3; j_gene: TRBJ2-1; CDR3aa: CASSLREPFANEQFF; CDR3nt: TGTGCCAGCAGTCTCAGAGAACCCTTCGCCAATGAGCAGTTCTTC
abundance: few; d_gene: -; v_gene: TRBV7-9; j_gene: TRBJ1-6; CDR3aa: CASSSQRSPLHF; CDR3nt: TGTGCCAGCAGCTCACAACGTTCACCCCTCCACTTT
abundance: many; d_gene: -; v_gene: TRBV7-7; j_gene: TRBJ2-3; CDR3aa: CASSPGVHTDTQYF; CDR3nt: TGTGCTAGCAGCCCCGGGGTTCACACAGATACGCAGTATTTT
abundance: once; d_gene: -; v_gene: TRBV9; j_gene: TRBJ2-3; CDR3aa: CASSIDEDTQYF; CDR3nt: TGTGCCAGCAGCATAGACGAAGATACGCAGTATTTT
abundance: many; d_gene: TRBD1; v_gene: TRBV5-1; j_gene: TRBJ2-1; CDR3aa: CASNPGQGAGDEQFF; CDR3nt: TGCGCCAGCAACCCCGGGCAGGGGGCTGGGGATGAGCAGTTCTTC
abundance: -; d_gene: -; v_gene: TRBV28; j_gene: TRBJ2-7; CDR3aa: CASSSGAVEQYF; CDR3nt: TGTGCCAGCAGTTCGGGGGCTGTTGAGCAGTACTTC
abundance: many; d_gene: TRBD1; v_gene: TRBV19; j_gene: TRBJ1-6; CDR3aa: CASSPRTGGNSPLHF; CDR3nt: TGTGCCAGTAGTCCTCGGACAGGGGGCAATTCACCCCTCCACTTT
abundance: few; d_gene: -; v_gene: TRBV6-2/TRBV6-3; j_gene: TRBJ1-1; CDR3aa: CASSMIPNTEAFF; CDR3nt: TGTGCCAGCAGTATGATACCGAACACTGAAGCTTTCTTT
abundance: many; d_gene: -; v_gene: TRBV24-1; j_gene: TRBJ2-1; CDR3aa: CATSDSWAGYNEQFF; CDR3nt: TGTGCCACCAGTGATTCTTGGGCGGGTTACAATGAGCAGTTCTTC
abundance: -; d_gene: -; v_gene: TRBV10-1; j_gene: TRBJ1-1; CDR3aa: CASSEEPGSRAFF; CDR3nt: TGCGCCAGCAGTGAAGAGCCGGGCTCGCGCGCTTTCTTT
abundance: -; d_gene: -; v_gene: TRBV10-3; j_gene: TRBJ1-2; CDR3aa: CAISEGQGYGYTF; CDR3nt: TGTGCCATCAGTGAGGGTCAGGGGTATGGCTACACCTTC
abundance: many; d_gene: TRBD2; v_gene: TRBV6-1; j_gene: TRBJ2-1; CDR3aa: CASSGYSGRGNEQFF; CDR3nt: TGTGCCAGCAGTGGCTATAGCGGGAGAGGCAATGAGCAGTTCTTC
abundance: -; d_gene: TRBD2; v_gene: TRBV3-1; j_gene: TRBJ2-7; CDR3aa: CASSHGGAPYEQYF; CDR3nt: TGTGCCAGCAGCCACGGGGGGGCCCCCTACGAGCAGTACTTC
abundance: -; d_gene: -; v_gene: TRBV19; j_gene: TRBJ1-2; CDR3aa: CASRLGGYTF; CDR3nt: TGTGCCAGTAGACTGGGGGGCTACACCTTC
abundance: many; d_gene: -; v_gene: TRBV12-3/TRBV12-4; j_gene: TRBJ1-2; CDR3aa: CASSLPGGDGYGYTF; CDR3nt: TGTGCCAGCAGTCTACCTGGGGGCGACGGCTATGGCTACACCTTC
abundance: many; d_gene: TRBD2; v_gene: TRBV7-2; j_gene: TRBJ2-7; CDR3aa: CASSPRAGGPYEQYF; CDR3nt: TGTGCCAGCAGCCCCAGGGCGGGAGGGCCGTACGAGCAGTACTTC
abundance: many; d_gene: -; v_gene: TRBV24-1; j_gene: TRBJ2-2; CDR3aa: CATSDLQHQGDTGELFF; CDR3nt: TGTGCCACCAGTGATCTTCAACATCAGGGTGACACCGGGGAGCTGTTTTTT
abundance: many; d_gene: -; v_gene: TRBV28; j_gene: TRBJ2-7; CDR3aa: CASSLGPEALSSYEQYF; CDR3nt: TGTGCCAGCAGTTTAGGTCCGGAGGCGCTCAGTTCCTACGAGCAGTACTTC
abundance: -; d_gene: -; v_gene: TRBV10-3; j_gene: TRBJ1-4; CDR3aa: CAISEGGDFEKLFF; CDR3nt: TGTGCCATCAGTGAGGGGGGAGATTTCGAAAAACTGTTTTTT
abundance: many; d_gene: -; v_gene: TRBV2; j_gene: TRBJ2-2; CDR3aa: CASSATRNTGELFF; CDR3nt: TGTGCCAGCAGTGCGACGAGGAACACCGGGGAGCTGTTTTTT
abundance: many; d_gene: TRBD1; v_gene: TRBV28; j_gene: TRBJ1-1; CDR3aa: CASSSGQGWTEAFF; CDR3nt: TGTGCCAGCAGTTCGGGACAGGGATGGACTGAAGCTTTCTTT
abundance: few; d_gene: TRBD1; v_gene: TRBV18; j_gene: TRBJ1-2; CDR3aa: CASSPRQGHEGDGYTF; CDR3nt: TGTGCCAGCTCACCACGACAGGGACATGAAGGAGATGGCTACACCTTC